This T cell receptor (beta chain) was sequenced during a study of cytomegalovirus exposure and HLA in healthy donors. The CDR3 has 18 amino acids. It was with 60 Vbeta and 13 Jbeta primers that the PCR ran. Repertoires were generated with immunoSEQ multiplex PCR, while TCRdb's copy carries only in-frame clones and drops some. The sample has some 150,000 clones, nearly 10% seen once. Study conclusions and caveats: Donors belonging to an Asian-associated ancestry cluster reportedly showed fewer N-insertions in productive TCRs than the 666-donor mean, according to what a later analysis found.

On this clone: What it recognizes is unknown.

The origin of this receptor is a man over 45 in good health and CMV-seronegative. Sample: PBMCs. The rearrangement joins TRBV12-2 to TRBJ2-1; the listed D gene, TRBD2, was not tested against the DNA. TRBV12-2 is assigned pseudogene status. The CDR3 region has the DNA TGTGCAAGTCCCGTGGGGCTAGCGGGAGGGTCGTCCTACAATGAGCAGTTCTTC. Protein: CASPVGLAGGSSYNEQFF.